The text below deals with one T cell receptor (beta chain). This specimen belongs to a study of blood T cell repertoires in COVID-19. Whole-study context: Acute and convalescent COVID-19 samples came from the United States, Italy and Spain. From T cells, B-cell-depleted T cells, or PBMCs came the material, which was cDNA or gDNA.

Germline V CDR1 and CDR2: SGDLS, YYNGEE. Trimming took 4 bases from V and 1 from J, leaving 6 bases between them. The CDR3 is 13 amino acids. This table comes from immunoSEQ multiplex PCR, and its TCRdb copy is limited to in-frame clones, with some not included. The sample includes 100,000 to 150,000 clones, 85% to 90% seen only once; the top ten take less than 2%. The sample was peripheral blood. This TCR was recovered from a human donor in a cohort sampled during active COVID-19. This chain joins TRBV9 and TRBJ2-1, with a tentative D call TRBD1 (5 bases). DNA of the CDR3: TGTGCCAGCAGCCCAGGGTCCTACAATGAGCAGTTCTTC. Residues: CASSPGSYNEQFF. The entire variable domain, with the rest obtained from reference TRBV9 and TRBJ2-1, is as follows: DSGVTQTPKHLITATGQRVTLRCSPRSGDLSVYWYQQSLDQGLQFLIQYYNGEERAKGNILERFSAQQFPDLHSELNLSSLELGDSALYFCASSPGSYNEQFFGPGTRLTVL.